One sample yielded the 20 T cell receptor beta chains listed below, sequenced in a study of blood T cell repertoires in COVID-19. Using immunoSEQ multiplex PCR, the repertoire was profiled, and TCRdb retains in-frame clones only, with some absent. The table lists 50,000 to 70,000 clones, around 90% of them singletons. Sequenced sample: peripheral blood. The source is an elderly woman with active COVID-19.

V and J are TRBV5-4 and TRBJ2-2, with TRBD2 identical over 10 bases. The germline CDR1 and CDR2 sequences are SGHNT and YYREEE (reference sequence). This CDR3 region has 18 residues. The trim removed 4 bases at V and 7 bases at J, leaving 16 bases unmatched. The CDR3 nucleotides read TGTGCCAGCAGCATGGAGCCGACTAGCGGGTGGGGAGGCGGGGAGCTGTTTTTT. It is translated as CASSMEPTSGWGGGELFF. The complete variable domain, with remaining parts taken from reference TRBV5-4 and TRBJ2-2, reads ETGVTQSPTHLIKTRGQQVTLRCSSQSGHNTVSWYQQALGQGPQFIFQYYREEENGRGNFPPRFSGLQFPNYSSELNVNALELDDSALYLCASSMEPTSGWGGGELFFGEGSRLTVL.

V usage is TRBV30 and J usage is TRBJ2-3, with D tentatively TRBD1 (6 bases). CDR3 size: 14 residues. The V end lost 2 bases, the J end lost 1 base, and 10 bases lay between the germline ends. Germline V gene data show CDR1 as GTSNPN and CDR2 as SVGIG (reference sequence). The CDR3 spells CAWSSGQGTDTQYF. The CDR3 nucleotides read TGTGCCTGGAGTTCGGGACAAGGCACAGATACGCAGTATTTT.

This sequence joins TRBV29-1 and TRBJ1-2, with 7 bases that match TRBD1. Looked up from germline, CDR1 is SQVTM and CDR2 is ANQGSEA. After removal of 3 bases from V and 4 bases from J, the junction contained 8 bases not matched to a gene. The CDR3 runs 14 residues. In DNA, the CDR3 is TGCAGCGTTGATCACGCAGGGGGTAGCTATGGCTACACCTTC. Amino acid sequence: CSVDHAGGSYGYTF.

With respect to this clone: Since no conserved phenylalanine or tryptophan closes the CDR3, a read error is the likely cause. The rearrangement uses TRBV12-3 or TRBV12-4 and TRBJ1-1; D possibly corresponds to TRBD1 (5 bases). Trimming took off 3 bases at V and 6 bases at J, with 11 bases between the two ends. The CDR3 loop spans 13 amino acids. CDR3 amino acids: CASSFGGFPEAFL. The CDR3 DNA reads TGTGCCAGCAGTTTTGGGGGGTTCCCTGAAGCTTTCCTT.

The chain employs TRBV29-1 and TRBJ1-1; D ambiguous. Germline CDR1 reads SQVTM; CDR2 reads ANQGSEA. This CDR3 has 13 amino acids. Deletions cut 3 bases from V and 6 bases from J, with 14 bases between. The CDR3 sequence is CSVERAGGSEAFF. The CDR3 DNA reads as TGCAGCGTTGAGCGGGCGGGAGGATCTGAAGCTTTCTTT.

This chain uses TRBV19 with TRBJ2-5, with D possibly matching TRBD1 (7 bases). V lost 1 base to trimming and J lost 3 bases, with 9 bases between them. The CDR3 totals 14 residues. Germline CDR1 LNHDA, CDR2 SQIVND (reference sequence). CDR3 nucleotide sequence: TGTGCCAGTAGTATAGGCAGGGGGGAAGAGACCCAGTACTTC. Its translation: CASSIGRGEETQYF.

This chain joins TRBV3-1 (or the pseudogene TRBV3-2) and TRBJ2-2, with 10 bases fitting TRBD2. V shed 4 bases and J 1 base; nucleotides not matched to a gene: 3. The CDR3 has 16 amino acids. Germline V lookup: CDR1 LGHDT, CDR2 YNNKEL (reference sequence). The CDR3 here is CASSLLAGMNTGELFF. CDR3 DNA sequence: TGTGCCAGCAGCCTACTAGCGGGGATGAACACCGGGGAGCTGTTTTTT.

The CDR3 spells CASGGDGGYGYTF. The CDR3 nucleotides are TGTGCCAGCGGGGGGGACGGGGGCTATGGCTACACCTTC. The chain is built from TRBV2 and TRBJ1-2; possibly TRBD1 for D (5 bases). V lost 8 bases and J 4 bases, leaving 14 bases between the germline ends. Germline V CDR1 and CDR2: SNHLY, FYNNEI. The CDR3 extends over 13 amino acids.

The chain couples TRBV5-4 to TRBJ2-5, with 10 bases identical to TRBD1. The V gene end was trimmed by 2 bases and the J gene end by 1 base; junction bases not matched to a gene: 5. Germline V gene sequence: CDR1 SGHNT, CDR2 YYREEE (reference sequence). The CDR3 totals 16 residues. CDR3 protein: CASSLLDRGVQETQYF. Written as DNA, the CDR3 is TGTGCCAGCAGCTTACTGGACAGGGGGGTCCAAGAGACCCAGTACTTC.

This clone was counted between two and nine times. J is TRBJ1-1 and V is TRBV3-1 (or the pseudogene TRBV3-2); 7 bases align to TRBD1. Germline values: CDR1 LGHDT, CDR2 YNNKEL (reference sequence). The V segment lost 5 bases and the J segment 3 bases; nucleotides outside the gene matches: 6. CDR3 length: 14 amino acids. The CDR3, as DNA: TGTGCCAGCAGCGCACAGGGGTTAGACACTGAAGCTTTCTTT. Encoded protein: CASSAQGLDTEAFF.

This chain joins TRBV11-2 and TRBJ1-5; D ambiguous. In germline, CDR1 is SGHAT, CDR2 FQNNGV. V was shortened by 1 base and J by 6 bases, with 7 bases between the two germline ends. The CDR3 is 13 residues long. The CDR3 reads CASSLAGGQPQHF. The DNA for the CDR3 is TGTGCCAGCAGCTTAGCGGGAGGTCAGCCCCAGCATTTT.

J is TRBJ2-1 and V is TRBV7-8, with D maybe TRBD2 (5 bases). The CDR3 has 14 residues. Trimming left V 1 base short and J 5 bases short, with 9 bases between. Germline loops: CDR1 SGHVS, CDR2 FQNEAQ. CDR3 amino acids: CASSLGRGNNEQFF. The CDR3 nucleotides are TGTGCCAGCAGCTTAGGCAGAGGGAACAATGAGCAGTTCTTC.

The J gene is TRBJ2-2, the V gene TRBV7-2; TRBD2 aligns across 14 bases. Trimming removed 5 bases from V and 5 bases from J; junction bases left unmatched: 13. Germline-derived CDR1 and CDR2 are SGHTA and FQGNSA. The CDR3 runs 19 residues. In nucleotides, the CDR3 is TGTGCCAGCAGCCGGAACTCCCCGAGACTAGCGGGGGGGACCGGGGAGCTGTTTTTT. The encoded protein is CASSRNSPRLAGGTGELFF.

The chain recombines TRBV4-1 with TRBJ2-5, with D perhaps TRBD2 (5 bases). CDR1 and CDR2 (germline): MGHRA, YSYEKL. This CDR3 region has 14 residues. Trimming left V 2 bases short and J 4 bases short, with 11 bases between. The CDR3 coding sequence is TGCGCCAGCAGCCAATTTGAGGGTCGAGAGACCCAGTACTTC. It yields the protein CASSQFEGRETQYF.

In its sample, this clone was seen once. The chain joins TRBV7-9 to TRBJ2-1; 13 bases map to TRBD2. Germline V gene lookup returns CDR1 SEHNR and CDR2 FQNEAQ (reference sequence). The CDR3 loop spans 16 amino acids. The junction had 8 bases not matched to a gene; V was cut back by 7 bases and J by 5 bases. The CDR3 DNA reads TGTGCCAGCACCCCTTTTGGACTAGCGGGAGACAATGAGCAGTTCTTC. It specifies CASTPFGLAGDNEQFF.

J is TRBJ2-5 and V is TRBV2; D might be TRBD2 (6 bases). The V gene's germline CDR1 is SNHLY and CDR2 FYNNEI. Trimming cost V 11 bases and J 10 bases, with 20 bases left between them. The CDR3 covers 12 residues. The CDR3 here is CAYGAGPGVQYF. The DNA for the CDR3 is TGTGCCTACGGGGCGGGGCCCGGGGTCCAGTACTTC.

This rearrangement joins TRBV5-1 to TRBJ1-3; the match to TRBD1 covers 7 bases. V trimming: 1 base; J trimming: 2 bases; junction bases outside the gene matches: 0. The CDR3 totals 14 residues. Germline CDR1 is SGHRS and CDR2 is YFSETQ. The CDR3 protein is CASSLTGAGNTIYF. CDR3 nucleotide sequence: TGCGCCAGCAGCTTGACAGGGGCTGGAAACACCATATATTTT. Complete variable domain (other parts from reference TRBV5-1 and TRBJ1-3): KAGVTQTPRYLIKTRGQQVTLSCSPISGHRSVSWYQQTPGQGLQFLFEYFSETQRNKGNFPGRFSGRQFSNSRSEMNVSTLELGDSALYLCASSLTGAGNTIYFGEGSWLTVV.

V and J are TRBV12-3 or TRBV12-4 and TRBJ1-1; D possibly corresponds to TRBD1 (6 bases). The length of the CDR3 is 13 residues. The ends were cut back, 3 bases at V and 11 bases at J, with 16 bases in the middle. CDR3 in amino acids: CASSFAGGGRAFF. CDR3 nucleotide sequence: TGTGCCAGCAGTTTTGCTGGGGGCGGTCGGGCTTTCTTT.

The gene calls are TRBV4-1 and TRBJ2-5, with 15 nucleotides matching TRBD2. Germline assignment: CDR1 MGHRA and CDR2 YSYEKL. CDR3 size: 17 residues. J was trimmed by 3 bases and V by 2 bases; bases with no gene match: 4. The CDR3 loop is CASSQSRTSGGEETQYF. The CDR3 DNA follows: TGCGCCAGCAGCCAATCTCGGACTAGCGGGGGGGAAGAGACCCAGTACTTC.

This clone was seen once. The V and J genes are TRBV9 and TRBJ1-3, with no clear D. The CDR3 length is 14 residues. Trimming removed 4 bases at V and 3 bases at J, with 11 bases between. CDR1 is SGDLS, CDR2 YYNGEE, per germline. In DNA form, the CDR3 reads TGTGCCAGCAGCCCCGGAGGTGGTGGAAACACCATATATTTT. Translating gives CASSPGGGGNTIYF.